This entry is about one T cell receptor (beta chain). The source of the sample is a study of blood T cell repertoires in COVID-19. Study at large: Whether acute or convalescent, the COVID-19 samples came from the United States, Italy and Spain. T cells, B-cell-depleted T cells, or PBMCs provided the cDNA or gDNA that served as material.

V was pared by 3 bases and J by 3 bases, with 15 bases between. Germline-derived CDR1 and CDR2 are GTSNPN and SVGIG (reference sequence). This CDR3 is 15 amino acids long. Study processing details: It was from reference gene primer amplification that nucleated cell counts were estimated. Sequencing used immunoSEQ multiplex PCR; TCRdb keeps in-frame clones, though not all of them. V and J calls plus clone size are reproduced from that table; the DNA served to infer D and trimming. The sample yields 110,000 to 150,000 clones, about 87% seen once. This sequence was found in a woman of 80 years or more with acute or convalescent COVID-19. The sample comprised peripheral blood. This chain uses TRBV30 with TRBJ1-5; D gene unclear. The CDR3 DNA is TGTGCCTGGAGCGGCGCAACAGATAACAATCAGCCCCAGCATTTT. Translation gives CAWSGATDNNQPQHF.